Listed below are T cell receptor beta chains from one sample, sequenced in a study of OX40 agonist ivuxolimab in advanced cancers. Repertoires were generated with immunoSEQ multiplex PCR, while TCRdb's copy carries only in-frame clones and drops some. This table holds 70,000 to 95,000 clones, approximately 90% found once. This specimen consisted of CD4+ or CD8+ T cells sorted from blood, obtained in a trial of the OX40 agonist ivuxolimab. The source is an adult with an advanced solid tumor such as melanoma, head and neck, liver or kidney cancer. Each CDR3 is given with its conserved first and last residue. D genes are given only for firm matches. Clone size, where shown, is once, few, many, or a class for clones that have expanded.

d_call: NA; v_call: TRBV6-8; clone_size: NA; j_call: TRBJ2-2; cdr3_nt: TGTGCCAGCCAAGGGATCTGGGTGATCGGGGAGCTGTTTTTT; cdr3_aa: CASQGIWVIGELFF
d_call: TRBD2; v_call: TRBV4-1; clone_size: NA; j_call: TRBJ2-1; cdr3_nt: TGCGCCAGCAGCCAGCGGGGGGTCAACCTCGACAATGAGCAGTTCTTC; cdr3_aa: CASSQRGVNLDNEQFF
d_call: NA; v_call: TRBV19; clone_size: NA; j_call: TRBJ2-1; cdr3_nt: TGTGCCAGTAGTATAGAAGCACAGAGCTCCTACAATGAGCAGTTCTTC; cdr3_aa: CASSIEAQSSYNEQFF
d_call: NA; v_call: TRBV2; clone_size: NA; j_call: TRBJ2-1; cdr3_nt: TGTGCCAGCAGTGGGACCGCAAAGGTGCAGTTCTTC; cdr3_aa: CASSGTAKVQFF
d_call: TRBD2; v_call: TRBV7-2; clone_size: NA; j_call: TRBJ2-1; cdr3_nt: TGTGCCAGCAGCCGGTACGGGGGGGCTGAGAATGAGCAGTTCTTC; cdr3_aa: CASSRYGGAENEQFF
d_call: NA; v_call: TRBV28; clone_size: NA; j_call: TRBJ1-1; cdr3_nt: TGTGCCAGCAGAGACTTGAACACTGAAGCTTTCTTT; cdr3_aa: CASRDLNTEAFF
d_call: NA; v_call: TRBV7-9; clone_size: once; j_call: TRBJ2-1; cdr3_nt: TGTGCCAGCAGCTTAGCGGGAGGGGGAGACGAGCAGTTCTTC; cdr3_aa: CASSLAGGGDEQFF
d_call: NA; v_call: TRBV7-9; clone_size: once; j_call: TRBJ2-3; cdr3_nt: TGTGCCAGCAGCGCCCTACTAGCAATCAGCACAGATACGCAGTATTTT; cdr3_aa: CASSALLAISTDTQYF
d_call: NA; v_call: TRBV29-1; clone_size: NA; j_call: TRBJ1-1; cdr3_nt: TGCAGCGTTGTGGGGGTTGGAGACACTGAAGCTTTCTTT; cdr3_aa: CSVVGVGDTEAFF
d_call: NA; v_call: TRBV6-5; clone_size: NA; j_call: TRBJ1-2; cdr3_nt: TGTGCCAGCAGATTTTCCGGGACTAACTATGGCTACACCTTC; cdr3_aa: CASRFSGTNYGYTF
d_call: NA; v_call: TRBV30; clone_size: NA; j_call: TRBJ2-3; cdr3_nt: TGTGCCTGGAACCGGGTTTTCACAGATACGCAGTATTTT; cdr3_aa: CAWNRVFTDTQYF
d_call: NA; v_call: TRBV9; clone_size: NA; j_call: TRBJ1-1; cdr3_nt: TGTGCCAGCAGCACCATTACCGGGACCCCCCACCCGAACACTGAAGCTTTCTTT; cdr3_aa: CASSTITGTPHPNTEAFF
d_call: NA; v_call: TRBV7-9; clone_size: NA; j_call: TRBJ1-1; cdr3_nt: TGTGCCAGCAGCAGGCTGAACACTGAAGCTTTCTTT; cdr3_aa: CASSRLNTEAFF
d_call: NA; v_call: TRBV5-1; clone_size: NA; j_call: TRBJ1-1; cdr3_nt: TGCGCCAGCAGATACGACATGAACACTGAAGCTTTCTTT; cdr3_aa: CASRYDMNTEAFF
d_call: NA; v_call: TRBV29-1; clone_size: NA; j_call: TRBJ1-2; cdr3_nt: TGCAGCGTTGGGGGACCGGGGGCCAACTATGGCTACACCTTC; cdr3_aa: CSVGGPGANYGYTF
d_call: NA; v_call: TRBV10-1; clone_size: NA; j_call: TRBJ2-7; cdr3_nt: TGCGCCAGCAGCGACTCAGGGTTAACCTACGAGCAGTACTTC; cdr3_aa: CASSDSGLTYEQYF
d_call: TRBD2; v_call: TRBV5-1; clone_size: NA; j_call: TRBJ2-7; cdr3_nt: TGCGCCAGCAGCTTGACTAGCGGCTCCTACGAGCAGTACTTC; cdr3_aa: CASSLTSGSYEQYF
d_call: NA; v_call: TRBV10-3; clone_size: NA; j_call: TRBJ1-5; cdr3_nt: TGTGCCACCCTATCCGGGGGGGCGAGCAATCAGCCCCAGCATTTT; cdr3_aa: CATLSGGASNQPQHF
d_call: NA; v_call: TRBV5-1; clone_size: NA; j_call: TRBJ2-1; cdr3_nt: TGCGCCAGCAGCTACGGGGCTTACAATGAGCAGTTCTTC; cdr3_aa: CASSYGAYNEQFF
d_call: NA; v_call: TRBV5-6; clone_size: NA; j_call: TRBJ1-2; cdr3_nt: TGTGCCAGCAGCTCGGCGGGACTGAGCTATGGCTACACCTTC; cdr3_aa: CASSSAGLSYGYTF
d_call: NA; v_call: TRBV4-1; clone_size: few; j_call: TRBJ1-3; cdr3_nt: TGCGCCAGCAGCCCCAGACAGGTAGTTGGAAACACCATATATTTT; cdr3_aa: CASSPRQVVGNTIYF
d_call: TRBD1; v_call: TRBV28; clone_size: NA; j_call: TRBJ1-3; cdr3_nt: TGTGCCAGCGGAACCACAGGGGCTGGAAACACCATATATTTT; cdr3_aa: CASGTTGAGNTIYF
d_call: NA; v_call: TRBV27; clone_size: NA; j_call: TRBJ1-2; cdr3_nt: TGTGCCAGCCGTGCCGGTCCCAGTGGCTACACCTTC; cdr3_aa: CASRAGPSGYTF